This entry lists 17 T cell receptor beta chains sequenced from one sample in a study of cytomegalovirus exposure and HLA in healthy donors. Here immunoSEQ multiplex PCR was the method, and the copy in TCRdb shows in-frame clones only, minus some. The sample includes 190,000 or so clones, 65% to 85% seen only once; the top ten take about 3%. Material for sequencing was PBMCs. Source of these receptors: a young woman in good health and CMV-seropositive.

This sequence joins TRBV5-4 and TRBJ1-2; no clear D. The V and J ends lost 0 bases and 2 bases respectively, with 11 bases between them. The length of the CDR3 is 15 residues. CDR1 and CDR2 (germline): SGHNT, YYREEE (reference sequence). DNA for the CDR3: TGTGCCAGCAGCTTGGGGACTCGCGTAAACTATGGCTACACCTTC. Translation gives CASSLGTRVNYGYTF.

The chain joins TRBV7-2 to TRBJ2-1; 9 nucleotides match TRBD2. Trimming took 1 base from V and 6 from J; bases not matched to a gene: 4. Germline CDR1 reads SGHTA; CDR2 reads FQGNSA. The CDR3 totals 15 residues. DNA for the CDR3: TGTGCCAGCAGCTTAGTGAGCGGGGGGCTCAATGAGCAGTTCTTC. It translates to CASSLVSGGLNEQFF.

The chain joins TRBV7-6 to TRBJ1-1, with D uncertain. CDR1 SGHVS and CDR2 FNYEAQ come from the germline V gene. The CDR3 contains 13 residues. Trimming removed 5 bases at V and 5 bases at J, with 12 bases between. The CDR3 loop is CASSPSWATEAFF. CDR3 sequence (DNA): TGTGCCAGCAGCCCTTCATGGGCTACTGAAGCTTTCTTT.

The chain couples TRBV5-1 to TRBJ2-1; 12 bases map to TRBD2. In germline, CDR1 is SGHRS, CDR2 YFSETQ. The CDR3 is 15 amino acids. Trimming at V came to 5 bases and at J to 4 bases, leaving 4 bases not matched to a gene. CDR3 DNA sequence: TGCGCCAGCAGGGAACTAGCGGGGGGTTACAATGAGCAGTTCTTC. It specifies CASRELAGGYNEQFF.

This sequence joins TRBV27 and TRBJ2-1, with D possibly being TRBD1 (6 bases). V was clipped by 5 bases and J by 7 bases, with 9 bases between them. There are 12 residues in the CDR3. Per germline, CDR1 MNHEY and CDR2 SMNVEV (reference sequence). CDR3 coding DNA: TGTGCCAGCAGTGACAGGTCTAATGAGCAGTTCTTC. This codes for CASSDRSNEQFF.

CDR3 loop: CASSLGRAALISGANVLTF. The CDR3 DNA follows: TGCGCCAGCAGCTTGGGGCGGGCTGCCCTAATCTCTGGGGCCAACGTCCTGACTTTC. The chain employs TRBV5-1 and TRBJ2-6; D may be TRBD2 (5 bases). The ends were cut back, 0 bases at V and 0 bases at J, with 16 bases in the middle. Germline V lookup: CDR1 SGHRS, CDR2 YFSETQ. CDR3 length: 19 residues.

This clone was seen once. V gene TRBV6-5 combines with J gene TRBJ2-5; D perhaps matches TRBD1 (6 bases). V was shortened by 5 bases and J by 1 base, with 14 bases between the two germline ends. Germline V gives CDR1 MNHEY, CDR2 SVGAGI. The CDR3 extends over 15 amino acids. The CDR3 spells CASSLRTGLQETQYF. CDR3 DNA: TGTGCCAGCAGTCTCCGTACAGGGCTCCAAGAGACCCAGTACTTC.

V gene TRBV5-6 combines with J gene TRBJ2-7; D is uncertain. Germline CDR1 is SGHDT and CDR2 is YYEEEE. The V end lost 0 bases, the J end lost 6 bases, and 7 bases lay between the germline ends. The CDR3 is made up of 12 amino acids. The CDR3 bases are TGTGCCAGCAGCTTGGCCTCGGTCGAGCAGTACTTC. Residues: CASSLASVEQYF.

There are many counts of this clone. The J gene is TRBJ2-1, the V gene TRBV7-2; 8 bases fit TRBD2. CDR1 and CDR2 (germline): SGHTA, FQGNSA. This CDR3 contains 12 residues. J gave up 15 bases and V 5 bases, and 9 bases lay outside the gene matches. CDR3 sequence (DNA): TGTGCCAGCAGCGTAACCGGGACTAGTGGGTTCTTC. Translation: CASSVTGTSGFF.

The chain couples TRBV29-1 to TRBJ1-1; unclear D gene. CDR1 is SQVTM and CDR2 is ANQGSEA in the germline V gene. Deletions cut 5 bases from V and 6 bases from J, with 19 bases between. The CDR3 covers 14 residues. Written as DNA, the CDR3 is TGCAGCGTTACGAATTGGCCTCAACGGGCTGAAGCTTTCTTT. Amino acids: CSVTNWPQRAEAFF.

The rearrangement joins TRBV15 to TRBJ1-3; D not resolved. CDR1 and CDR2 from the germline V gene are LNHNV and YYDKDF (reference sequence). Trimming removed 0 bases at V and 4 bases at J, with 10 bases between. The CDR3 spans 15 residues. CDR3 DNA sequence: TGTGCCACCAGCAGAGATAGAGGGAGAGGAAACACCATATATTTT. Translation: CATSRDRGRGNTIYF.

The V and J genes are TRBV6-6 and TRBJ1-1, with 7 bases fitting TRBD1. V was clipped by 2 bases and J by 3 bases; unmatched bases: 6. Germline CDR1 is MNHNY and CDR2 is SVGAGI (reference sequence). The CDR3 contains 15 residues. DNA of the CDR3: TGTGCCAGCAGTTACCGAGGCAGGGGGGACACTGAAGCTTTCTTT. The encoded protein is CASSYRGRGDTEAFF.

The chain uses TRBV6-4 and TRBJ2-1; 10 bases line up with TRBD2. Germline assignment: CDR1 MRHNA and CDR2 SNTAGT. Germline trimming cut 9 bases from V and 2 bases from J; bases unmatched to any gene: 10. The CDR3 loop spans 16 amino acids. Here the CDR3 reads CARVLAGVTAYNEQFF. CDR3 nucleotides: TGTGCCAGGGTTCTAGCGGGGGTTACCGCCTACAATGAGCAGTTCTTC.

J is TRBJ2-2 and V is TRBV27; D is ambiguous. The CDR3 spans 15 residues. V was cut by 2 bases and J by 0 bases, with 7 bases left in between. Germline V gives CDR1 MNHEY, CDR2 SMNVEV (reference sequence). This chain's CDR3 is CASSLLPANTGELFF. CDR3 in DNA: TGTGCCAGCAGTTTACTCCCCGCGAACACCGGGGAGCTGTTTTTT.

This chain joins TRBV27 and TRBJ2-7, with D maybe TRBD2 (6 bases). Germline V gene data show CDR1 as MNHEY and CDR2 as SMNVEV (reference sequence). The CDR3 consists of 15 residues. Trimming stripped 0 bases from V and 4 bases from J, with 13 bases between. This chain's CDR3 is CASSLSGTAGYEQYF. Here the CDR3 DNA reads TGTGCCAGCAGTTTATCCGGGACCGCGGGATACGAGCAGTACTTC.

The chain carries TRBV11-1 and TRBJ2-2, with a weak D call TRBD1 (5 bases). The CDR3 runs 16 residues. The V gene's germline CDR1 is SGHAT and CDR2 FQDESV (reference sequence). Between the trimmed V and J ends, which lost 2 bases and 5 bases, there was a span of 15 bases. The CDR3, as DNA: TGTGCCAGCAGCTTATATCAGGGTGTCGGGACCGGGGAGCTGTTTTTT. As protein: CASSLYQGVGTGELFF.

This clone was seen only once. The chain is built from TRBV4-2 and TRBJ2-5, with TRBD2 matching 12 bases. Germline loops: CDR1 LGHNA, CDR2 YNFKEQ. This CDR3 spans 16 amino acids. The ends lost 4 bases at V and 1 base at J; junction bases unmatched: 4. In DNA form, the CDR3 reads TGTGCCAGCAGCCCCAGACTAGCGGGGGTCCAAGAGACCCAGTACTTC. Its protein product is CASSPRLAGVQETQYF.